This entry concerns a single T cell receptor beta chain. Only in-frame clones appear in the TCRdb table, and some are missing; sequencing was by immunoSEQ multiplex PCR. The sample has under 1,100,000 clones, around three quarters seen once. This entry comes from a study of shared clonotypes between healthy human individuals. CD4+ cells were split into CD45RA+ naive and CD45RA-negative memory subsets. The CDR3 is 15 amino acids. J gave up 3 bases and V 5 bases, and 9 bases lay outside the gene matches. CDR1 and CDR2 from the germline V gene are MDHEN and SYDVKM. This chain uses TRBV28 with TRBJ1-1; 7 bases fit TRBD1. The material sequenced was memory CD4+ T cells from PBMCs. Subset: CD45RA-negative fraction. This TCR was sampled from a young man in good health. Some clones in this sample may be carry-over from other donors' samples. Here the CDR3 DNA reads TGTGCCAGCAGTCAACGGCTCACAGGGGACACTGAAGCTTTCTTT. Translation gives CASSQRLTGDTEAFF.